The T cell receptor beta chain under discussion was sequenced for a study of cytomegalovirus exposure and HLA in healthy donors. The wider study: In terms of ancestry, the Caucasian-associated cluster contained roughly four fifths of the 350 to 450 genotyped donors.

Donors likely had unrecorded immune exposures despite being nominally healthy when sampled. The CDR3 runs to 14 residues. Germline lookup yields CDR1 MNHEY and CDR2 SMNVEV (reference sequence). V was clipped by 3 bases and J by 6 bases, with 12 bases between them. This PCR relied on a set of 60 Vbeta primers and 13 Jbeta primers. Profiling relied on immunoSEQ multiplex PCR, and the TCRdb table lists in-frame clones only, not all of them. The sample yields approximately 190,000 clones, 75% to 90% seen once. The sequenced sample consisted of PBMCs. The chain links TRBV27 to TRBJ1-5; TRBD1 is a possible D gene (6 bases). This sequence originates from a man aged 35 to 55 in good health and CMV-seropositive. The CDR3 protein is CASSFTGRGQPQHF. The CDR3 DNA follows: TGTGCCAGCAGTTTTACAGGGAGAGGTCAGCCCCAGCATTTT.